The entry that follows covers one T cell receptor beta chain sequence. The method was immunoSEQ multiplex PCR; TCRdb's version includes in-frame clones alone and lacks a portion of them. The table records approximately 92,000 clones, roughly 70% of them present only once. This record belongs to a study of blood T cell repertoires in COVID-19. The source of this sequence is a woman aged 55-70 years in a cohort sampled during active or convalescent COVID-19. The sequenced sample consisted of peripheral blood.

The CDR3 nucleotides are TGTGCCAGCAGGTACGGGAACACTGAAGCTTTCTTT. Its protein product is CASRYGNTEAFF. The chain couples TRBV5-8 to TRBJ1-1; D gene unclear. This CDR3 spans 12 amino acids. CDR1 and CDR2 from the germline V gene are SGHTS and YDEGEE. The ends were cut back, 5 bases at V and 1 base at J, with 6 bases in the middle. Looking up the rest from reference TRBV5-8 and TRBJ1-1 gives the full variable domain: EAGVTQSPTHLIKTRGQQATLRCSPISGHTSVYWYQQALGLGLQFLLWYDEGEERNRGNFPPRFSGRQFPNYSSELNVNALELEDSALYLCASRYGNTEAFFGQGTRLTVV.